A selection of T cell receptor beta chains follows, all from one sample in a study of T-cell memory formation after mild COVID-19. One entry per CDR3 protein results from TCRdb running MiXCR on the 5' RACE reads. The sample contains about 470,000 distinct CDR3 sequences, about 20% of which appear only once. The source material was PBMCs or a T cell subset sorted from them (not recorded which). The source is an adult woman who had mild COVID-19 (a few samples of this study predate the infection). Cell type and time point are not known. CDR3s include the opening cysteine and the closing phenylalanine or tryptophan. D genes are given only for firm matches. Where a row states a size, it is once, few, many or the class of an expanded clone; other rows omit it.

j_call	v_call	d_call	clone_size	cdr3_aa	cdr3_nt
TRBJ2-7	TRBV6-5	-	few	CASSYGHSGSYEQYF	TGTGCCAGCAGTTACGGGCATAGCGGCTCCTACGAGCAGTACTTC
TRBJ1-1	TRBV11-2	-	-	CASSLDWGASTEAFF	TGTGCCAGCAGCTTAGATTGGGGAGCAAGCACTGAAGCTTTCTTT
TRBJ1-2	TRBV12-3/TRBV12-4	-	-	CASSSSNYGYTF	TGTGCCAGCAGTTCCAGTAACTATGGCTACACCTTC
TRBJ2-7	TRBV7-9	TRBD1	many	CASSLAGTDYEQYF	TGTGCCAGCAGCTTAGCGGGGACAGACTACGAGCAGTACTTC
TRBJ2-2	TRBV18	-	few	CASSPRGATNTGELFF	TGTGCCAGCTCACCAAGGGGGGCCACGAACACCGGGGAGCTGTTTTTT
TRBJ2-3	TRBV7-2	-	many	CASTFQTGDTQYF	TGTGCCAGCACCTTCCAAACCGGAGATACGCAGTATTTT
TRBJ1-1	TRBV5-1	-	-	CASSLGAGLNTEAFF	TGCGCCAGCAGCTTGGGGGCAGGGTTGAACACTGAAGCTTTCTTT
TRBJ2-1	TRBV6-4	TRBD2	few	CASRSDAAAGDDNEQFF	TGTGCCAGCCGATCGGATGCGGCAGCGGGAGACGACAATGAGCAGTTCTTC
TRBJ1-2	TRBV12-3/TRBV12-4	TRBD1	-	CASSLRTGGLGYGYTF	TGTGCCAGCAGTTTGCGGACAGGGGGCCTTGGCTATGGCTACACCTTC
TRBJ1-1	TRBV5-5	-	many	CASSPVRRETEAFF	TGTGCCAGCAGCCCGGTGAGGAGGGAGACTGAAGCTTTCTTT
TRBJ2-1	TRBV7-8	-	many	CASSLRYPQSAYNEQFF	TGTGCCAGCAGCCTACGATATCCCCAGTCCGCCTACAATGAGCAGTTCTTC
TRBJ2-1	TRBV12-3/TRBV12-4	TRBD2	few	CASSLSSGAYNEQFF	TGTGCCAGCAGTTTATCTAGCGGGGCATACAATGAGCAGTTCTTC
TRBJ2-7	TRBV20-1	TRBD2	few	CSARDPTTSGMYEQYF	TGCAGTGCTAGAGATCCTACTACTAGCGGGATGTACGAGCAGTACTTC
TRBJ2-7	TRBV3-1	-	few	CASSQGVAYEQYF	TGTGCCAGCAGCCAAGGAGTTGCCTACGAGCAGTACTTC
TRBJ2-5	TRBV10-3	TRBD2	-	CAISEGLAGGETQYF	TGTGCCATCAGTGAGGGCCTAGCGGGAGGGGAGACCCAGTACTTC
TRBJ2-3	TRBV6-2/TRBV6-3	TRBD1	-	CASSLFRDRVGDTQYF	TGTGCCAGCAGTTTATTCCGGGACAGGGTGGGAGATACGCAGTATTTT
TRBJ2-7	TRBV7-9	-	once	CASSFLDRRAYEQYF	TGTGCCAGCAGCTTCCTAGACAGGCGCGCTTACGAGCAGTACTTC
TRBJ1-2	TRBV7-9	TRBD1	-	CASSPWEGAANYGYTF	TGTGCCAGCAGCCCCTGGGAGGGGGCTGCTAACTATGGCTACACCTTC
TRBJ1-2	TRBV11-2	TRBD1	-	CASSLGQVLKFYGYTF	TGTGCCAGCAGCCTAGGACAGGTTTTAAAGTTTTATGGCTACACCTTC
TRBJ2-2	TRBV4-2	-	-	CASSPRHAGELFF	TGTGCCAGCAGCCCGAGACATGCCGGGGAGCTGTTTTTT
TRBJ2-5	TRBV7-8	-	few	CASGRGAHQETQYF	TGTGCCAGCGGACGGGGGGCCCACCAAGAGACCCAGTACTTC
TRBJ2-5	TRBV5-1	TRBD1	few	CASSYQDRGEETQYF	TGCGCCAGCAGTTACCAGGACAGGGGCGAAGAGACCCAGTACTTC
TRBJ2-5	TRBV27	TRBD1	few	CASKVKGQGDGGQETQYF	TGTGCCAGCAAGGTTAAGGGACAGGGCGATGGTGGGCAAGAGACCCAGTACTTC
TRBJ2-7	TRBV12-3/TRBV12-4	-	few	CASSLVASRVQYF	TGTGCCAGCAGTTTAGTGGCCAGTAGAGTGCAGTACTTC
TRBJ2-3	TRBV11-3	-	few	CASSGGGRRSDTQYF	TGTGCCAGCAGCGGAGGCGGGCGAAGGTCAGATACGCAGTATTTT
TRBJ2-1	TRBV4-1	-	-	CASSRGEKFF	TGCGCCAGCAGCCGAGGGGAAAAGTTCTTC
TRBJ2-4	TRBV5-6	-	-	CASSLRANLAKNIQYF	TGTGCCAGCAGCTTGAGGGCTAATCTAGCCAAAAACATTCAGTACTTC
TRBJ1-5	TRBV5-5	-	many	CASSYSNQPQHF	TGTGCCAGCAGCTATAGCAATCAGCCCCAGCATTTT
TRBJ1-5	TRBV6-2/TRBV6-3	-	-	CASNGGNSNQPQHF	TGTGCCAGCAATGGCGGCAATAGCAATCAGCCCCAGCATTTT
TRBJ1-5	TRBV12-3/TRBV12-4	-	few	CASSRGLGEQPQHF	TGTGCCAGCAGCCGGGGGCTGGGGGAACAGCCCCAGCATTTT
TRBJ2-1	TRBV11-3	TRBD2	few	CASSVGGRFYNEQFF	TGTGCCAGCAGCGTGGGGGGGAGATTTTACAATGAGCAGTTCTTC
TRBJ2-1	TRBV7-6	TRBD2	-	CASSPGLAGGVYNEQFF	TGTGCCAGCAGCCCGGGACTAGCGGGGGGGGTCTACAATGAGCAGTTCTTC
TRBJ1-2	TRBV4-1	-	-	CASAQGKSYGYTF	TGCGCCAGCGCCCAGGGCAAGAGCTATGGCTACACCTTC
TRBJ2-1	TRBV9	-	-	CASSNRGGEQFF	TGTGCCAGCAGCAATAGGGGCGGTGAGCAGTTCTTC
TRBJ2-7	TRBV2	-	few	CASSERQMFYEQYF	TGTGCCAGCAGTGAACGTCAAATGTTCTACGAGCAGTACTTC
TRBJ1-1	TRBV27	TRBD1	-	CATTGTGTNTEAFF	TGTGCCACTACCGGGACAGGGACGAACACTGAAGCTTTCTTT
TRBJ2-1	TRBV19	-	-	CASSMAGQTNEQFF	TGTGCCAGTAGTATGGCTGGACAGACCAATGAGCAGTTCTTC
TRBJ2-1	TRBV24-1	-	many	CATSDPSRSLEQFF	TGTGCCACCAGTGACCCCTCGAGAAGTTTAGAGCAGTTCTTC
TRBJ1-2	TRBV29-1	-	once	CSADPGGDGYTF	TGCAGCGCTGACCCGGGCGGGGATGGCTACACCTTC
TRBJ2-5	TRBV3-1	TRBD2	few	CASSQTGGRETQYF	TGTGCCAGCAGCCAAACGGGGGGGCGTGAGACCCAGTACTTC
TRBJ2-1	TRBV5-1	TRBD2	-	CASSNGTSGNEQFF	TGCGCCAGCAGCAATGGGACTAGCGGGAACGAGCAGTTCTTC
TRBJ2-5	TRBV9	-	-	CASSVGWGGVVSETQYF	TGTGCCAGCAGCGTAGGGTGGGGCGGTGTGGTTTCAGAGACCCAGTACTTC
TRBJ2-1	TRBV11-1	-	few	CASSPVNEQFF	TGTGCCAGCAGTCCGGTTAATGAGCAGTTCTTC
TRBJ2-6	TRBV18	-	-	CASSRQRRGSGANVLTF	TGTGCCAGCTCGCGACAACGGAGGGGCTCTGGGGCCAACGTCCTGACTTTC
TRBJ1-2	TRBV27	TRBD1	few	CASSLQGGNYGYTF	TGTGCCAGCAGTTTGCAGGGGGGTAACTATGGCTACACCTTC
TRBJ1-1	TRBV3-1	-	few	CASSQVAGSVGTEAFF	TGTGCCAGCAGCCAAGTCGCGGGTTCGGTAGGCACTGAAGCTTTCTTT